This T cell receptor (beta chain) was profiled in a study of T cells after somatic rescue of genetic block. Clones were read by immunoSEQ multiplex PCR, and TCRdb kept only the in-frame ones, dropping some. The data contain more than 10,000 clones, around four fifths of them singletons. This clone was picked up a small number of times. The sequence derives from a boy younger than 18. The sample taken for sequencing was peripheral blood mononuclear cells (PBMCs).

The CDR3 sequence is CASSDSDRLRQPQHF. CDR3 in DNA: TGTGCCAGCAGTGACTCGGACAGGCTGCGTCAGCCCCAGCATTTT. This sequence joins TRBV6-4 and TRBJ1-5; TRBD1 matches 7 bases. J lost 6 bases, V lost 0 bases, and 5 bases had no gene match. Germline CDR1 and CDR2: MRHNA and SNTAGT. The CDR3 sequence is 15 residues long.